Listed below are T cell receptor beta chains from one sample, sequenced in a study of cytomegalovirus exposure and HLA in healthy donors. Assay used: immunoSEQ multiplex PCR; TCRdb lists only in-frame clones, some missing. Here the sample spans 200,000 to 250,000 clones, roughly 84% being singletons. Sequencing input: PBMCs. The source is a man aged 50-59 years in good health and CMV-seronegative. Each CDR3 is given with its conserved first and last residue.

j_call v_call cdr3_aa
TRBJ1-5 TRBV30 CAFSQGGSNQPQHF
TRBJ2-1 TRBV5-5 CASSFGTSNYNEQFF
NA TRBV20-1 CSAPREQYF
TRBJ2-1 TRBV27 CASSPEASGANEQFF
TRBJ1-1 TRBV27 CASISNTEAFF
TRBJ2-7 TRBV6-1 CASSENNRALAEQYF
TRBJ2-7 TRBV7-6 CASSPSPGLAALEQYF
TRBJ2-3 TRBV5-8 CASNDYSFTDTQYF
TRBJ1-5 TRBV19 CASSPGHNQPQHF
TRBJ1-1 TRBV28 CASSLRGGARFEAFF
TRBJ2-7 TRBV28 CASSPQGRATYEQYF
TRBJ2-3 TRBV12-5 CASGWSRVGTDTQYF
TRBJ1-1 TRBV28 CASSLNSMDTEAFF
TRBJ2-3 TRBV16 CASSQHREGDTQYF
TRBJ2-2 TRBV5-5 CASSAPGGQNTGELFF
TRBJ2-1 TRBV27 CASSLNNEQFF
TRBJ1-1 TRBV5-1 CASSWTTGGLNTEAFF
TRBJ2-7 TRBV20-1 CSASPTGEQYF
TRBJ1-6 TRBV5-4 CASSQQGGSYNSPLHF
TRBJ2-5 TRBV25-1 CASSQTSGGVGETQYF
TRBJ2-3 TRBV5-1 CASSFSESARSADTQYF
TRBJ2-7 TRBV5-1 CASAPPSDEQYF
TRBJ1-5 TRBV19 CASSPGTGSNQPQHF
TRBJ2-1 TRBV7-3 CASSSLSGGDEQFF
TRBJ2-7 TRBV9 CASSGTSGREQYF
TRBJ1-2 TRBV28 CASSSTTPGGVLGYTF
TRBJ2-3 TRBV6-6 CASSYGDREPDTQYF
TRBJ2-7 TRBV5-1 CASGTGFSYEQYF
TRBJ1-2 TRBV9 CASSVAGQNYGYTF
TRBJ2-1 TRBV9 CASSVGPDIYNEQFF
TRBJ2-7 TRBV18 CASSPTSTEQYF
TRBJ2-1 TRBV27 CASSLMAGTSLSYNEQFF
TRBJ2-1 TRBV12-5 CASGLVLAGDLNEQFF
TRBJ1-2 TRBV5-6 CASSLVRGRENYGYTF
TRBJ1-2 TRBV6-5 CASSTQVNYGYTF
TRBJ1-2 TRBV10-2 CASRRPGTGSDGYTF
TRBJ2-7 TRBV7-6 CASSLEGTYEQYF
TRBJ2-1 TRBV7-2 CASSLGSGSSYNEQFF